A selection of T cell receptor beta chains follows, all from one sample in a study of CD8 T cells in Susac syndrome. TCRdb redid the calling of the immunoSEQ multiplex PCR reads with MiXCR, one entry per CDR3 protein. The sample has 150,000 to 180,000 distinct CDR3 sequences, around 95% seen once; the top ten hold about 0.15%. The sample taken for sequencing was CD8+ T cells from PBMCs. Every receptor here comes from a human donor with multiple sclerosis. The CDR3 runs from the conserved cysteine through the conserved F or W. D genes are given only for firm matches. Expanded clones are given a class, and other clones once, few, many or no size at all.

>-|TRBV9|TRBJ1-6|-
TGTGCCAGCAGCGCGTCCGGGGGTGAGAATTCACCCCTCCACTTT
CASSASGGENSPLHF
>-|TRBV12-3/TRBV12-4|TRBJ1-5|-
TGTGCCAGCAGTTTAGGTATGGGGTCCGGGAATCAGCCCCAGCATTTT
CASSLGMGSGNQPQHF
>-|TRBV20-1|TRBJ2-7|once
TGCAGTGCTAGGGCCAACCTAGGCCCCTACGAGCAGTACTTC
CSARANLGPYEQYF
>-|TRBV9|TRBJ2-7|-
TGTGCCAGCAGCGTAGGTGGAGACATCTACGAGCAGTACTTC
CASSVGGDIYEQYF
>-|TRBV3-1|TRBJ2-2|-
TGTGCCAGCAGCCAGAGCCTATCTAACACCGGGGAGCTGTTTTTT
CASSQSLSNTGELFF
>TRBD1|TRBV15|TRBJ1-2|-
TGTGCCACCAGCAGGGCTCCGGGACAGGGGTTCGATGGCTACACCTTC
CATSRAPGQGFDGYTF
>TRBD1|TRBV29-1|TRBJ1-5|once
TGCAGCGTTGTGGCAGGGGGGAATCAGCCCCAGCATTTT
CSVVAGGNQPQHF
>TRBD2|TRBV15|TRBJ2-5|once
TGTGCCACCAGCAGAAGGAGCGGGGGGTCGCCCCAGTACTTC
CATSRRSGGSPQYF
>TRBD1|TRBV6-1|TRBJ1-6|-
TGTGCCAGCAGTGGTACCGGGACAGCATATAATTCACCCCTCCACTTT
CASSGTGTAYNSPLHF
>-|TRBV12-3/TRBV12-4|TRBJ1-1|-
TGTGCCAGCAGCCCCTCAAGCACTGAAGCTTTCTTT
CASSPSSTEAFF
>-|TRBV2|TRBJ2-1|-
TGTGCCAGCACCACCCAGCCCCAGGATGAGCAGTTCTTC
CASTTQPQDEQFF
>-|TRBV7-9|TRBJ2-7|-
TGTGCCAGCAGCCCCCGCGAGGGAGTTGGGGGCGAGCAGTACTTC
CASSPREGVGGEQYF
>TRBD2|TRBV4-2|TRBJ2-5|-
TGTGCCAGCAGCCAATATAGCGGGGGGGCCGGAGAGACCCAGTACTTC
CASSQYSGGAGETQYF
>TRBD2|TRBV29-1|TRBJ2-3|-
TGCAGCGTTCAATCTTGGGAGGGAAGTACAGATACGCAGTATTTT
CSVQSWEGSTDTQYF
>-|TRBV25-1|TRBJ2-3|-
TGTGCCAGCAGTGAATGGAAAGGGAGCACAGATACGCAGTATTTT
CASSEWKGSTDTQYF
>-|TRBV7-9|TRBJ2-5|-
TGTGCCAGCAGCACTGACCGGGACCCAAGAAGTAGGGAGACCCAGTACTTC
CASSTDRDPRSRETQYF
>-|TRBV19|TRBJ1-1|-
TGTGCCAGTAGATCCGGGAGGAACACTGAAGCTTTCTTT
CASRSGRNTEAFF
>TRBD2|TRBV7-9|TRBJ2-5|-
TGTGCCAGCAGCTTAGCTACTAGCGCAGAGACCCAGTACTTC
CASSLATSAETQYF